This entry lists 9 T cell receptor beta chains sequenced from one sample in a study of blood T cell repertoires in COVID-19. Data came from immunoSEQ multiplex PCR; TCRdb stores just in-frame clones and leaves some out. The sample carries about 250,000 clones, roughly 87% recorded once. The sample consisted of peripheral blood. The receptor set was obtained from a woman under 40 with acute or convalescent COVID-19.

The chain links TRBV7-9 to TRBJ1-1; D gene unclear. The CDR3 has 13 amino acids. V was trimmed by 5 bases and J by 1 base, leaving 8 bases between them. Germline CDR1 is SEHNR and CDR2 is FQNEAQ (reference sequence). CDR3 coding DNA: TGTGCCAGCAGCGAGGCGAGGAACACTGAAGCTTTCTTT. Translation gives CASSEARNTEAFF.

V and J are TRBV6-1 and TRBJ2-1; 9 nucleotides agree with TRBD1. Per the germline V gene, CDR1 is MNHNS and CDR2 is SASEGT. Trimming cost V 3 bases and J 8 bases; bases outside gene matches: 8. CDR3 length equals 15 residues. CDR3 sequence (DNA): TGTGCCAGCAGTGACGGGACAGGGAGTATCCATGAGCAGTTCTTC. It encodes CASSDGTGSIHEQFF.

The chain couples TRBV10-2 to TRBJ2-1; D is perhaps TRBD2 (5 bases). Germline CDR1 is WSHSY and CDR2 is SAAADI. There are 13 residues in the CDR3. Trimming left V 2 bases short and J 3 bases short, with 5 bases between. CDR3 sequence: CASSEGSYNEQFF. The CDR3 DNA is TGCGCCAGCAGTGAGGGGAGCTACAATGAGCAGTTCTTC.

As for this clone: This specimen includes other DNA sequences encoding the same CDR3. J is TRBJ2-2 and V is TRBV9; 11 bases agree with TRBD1. Germline trimming cut 1 base from V and 5 bases from J; bases unmatched to any gene: 1. Germline loops: CDR1 SGDLS, CDR2 YYNGEE. The CDR3 totals 15 residues. Here the CDR3 reads CASSVWDRGTGELFF. CDR3 bases: TGTGCCAGCAGCGTATGGGACAGGGGGACCGGGGAGCTGTTTTTT. Full variable domain (remainder filled in from reference TRBV9 and TRBJ2-2): DSGVTQTPKHLITATGQRVTLRCSPRSGDLSVYWYQQSLDQGLQFLIQYYNGEERAKGNILERFSAQQFPDLHSELNLSSLELGDSALYFCASSVWDRGTGELFFGEGSRLTVL.

This clone was counted a few times. The chain recombines TRBV4-1 with TRBJ2-3, with D maybe TRBD1 (5 bases). Germline V gene lookup returns CDR1 MGHRA and CDR2 YSYEKL. Trimming removed 1 base at V and 0 bases at J, with 26 bases between. The CDR3 has 21 residues. The CDR3: CASSQVSILRQIKSSTDTQYF. The CDR3 DNA is TGCGCCAGCAGCCAAGTTTCTATTTTGAGACAGATTAAATCTAGCACAGATACGCAGTATTTT.

Concerning this clone: Other DNA sequences of this sample code for an identical CDR3. V is TRBV5-1 and J is TRBJ2-7, with 8 bases lining up with TRBD1. The CDR3 consists of 14 residues. J was trimmed by 5 bases and V by 4 bases; bases with no gene match: 8. In germline, CDR1 is SGHRS, CDR2 YFSETQ. CDR3 sequence: CASSLRQGLDEQYF. CDR3 DNA sequence: TGCGCCAGCAGCCTAAGACAGGGGCTCGACGAGCAGTACTTC.

The V gene is TRBV28, the J gene TRBJ2-1; 11 bases map to TRBD1. The ends lost 8 bases at V and 6 bases at J; junction bases unmatched: 9. This CDR3 is built from 15 residues. Germline assignment: CDR1 MDHEN and CDR2 SYDVKM. CDR3 amino acids: CASEPGTGGINEQFF. In DNA form, the CDR3 reads TGTGCCAGCGAACCCGGGACAGGGGGTATCAATGAGCAGTTCTTC.

The chain carries TRBV29-1 and TRBJ2-1; 8 bases are a match to TRBD1. The CDR3 has 13 residues. The germline gives CDR1 SQVTM, CDR2 ANQGSEA. V lost 6 bases and J lost 6; bases outside the gene matches: 7. In DNA, the CDR3 is TGCAGCGTAGCGGACAGGGCGGGCAATGAGCAGTTCTTC. Translation gives CSVADRAGNEQFF.

The chain recombines TRBV7-2 with TRBJ1-3; 7 positions match TRBD1. CDR1 SGHTA and CDR2 FQGNSA come from the germline V gene. The CDR3 is 18 residues long. With V trimmed by 5 bases and J by 7 bases, 20 bases remained unmatched. The CDR3 reads CASSKRQGSVELSNTIYF. CDR3 bases: TGTGCCAGCAGCAAAAGACAGGGCTCGGTGGAACTTTCTAACACCATATATTTT.